A single sample gave rise to the 2 T cell receptor beta chains below, sequenced in a study of T cell repertoires in cytomegalovirus infection. Each CDR3 protein gets one entry after TCRdb re-called the reads with MiXCR. The sample carries around 100,000 distinct CDR3 sequences, 42% recorded once. Their antigen targets remain unknown. This specimen consisted of CD8+ T cells from cultured PBMCs, obtained from culture after CMV antigen stimulation. The receptors stem from a human donor in good health (CMV status not recorded). Some clones in this sample may be carry-over from other donors' samples.

The genes are TRBV9 and TRBJ2-1, with 11 positions matching TRBD1. Germline V gene lookup returns CDR1 SGDLS and CDR2 YYNGEE. The CDR3 covers 14 residues. V shed 4 bases and J 8 bases; nucleotides not matched to a gene: 5. The CDR3 nucleotides are TGTGCCAGCAGCTCCGGACAGGGGGCCGATGAGCAGTTCTTC. Translation gives CASSSGQGADEQFF. Using reference TRBV9 and TRBJ2-1 for the parts outside the CDR3, the full variable domain is DSGVTQTPKHLITATGQRVTLRCSPRSGDLSVYWYQQSLDQGLQFLIQYYNGEERAKGNILERFSAQQFPDLHSELNLSSLELGDSALYFCASSSGQGADEQFFGPGTRLTVL.

The J gene is TRBJ1-1, the V gene TRBV27, with D perhaps matching TRBD1 (5 bases). Germline V gene lookup returns CDR1 MNHEY and CDR2 SMNVEV (reference sequence). V lost 7 bases to trimming and J lost 1 base, with 16 bases between them. The CDR3 runs 15 residues. CDR3: CASTFGGGTNTEAFF. The CDR3 coding sequence is TGTGCCAGCACCTTTGGTGGGGGGACGAACACTGAAGCTTTCTTT.